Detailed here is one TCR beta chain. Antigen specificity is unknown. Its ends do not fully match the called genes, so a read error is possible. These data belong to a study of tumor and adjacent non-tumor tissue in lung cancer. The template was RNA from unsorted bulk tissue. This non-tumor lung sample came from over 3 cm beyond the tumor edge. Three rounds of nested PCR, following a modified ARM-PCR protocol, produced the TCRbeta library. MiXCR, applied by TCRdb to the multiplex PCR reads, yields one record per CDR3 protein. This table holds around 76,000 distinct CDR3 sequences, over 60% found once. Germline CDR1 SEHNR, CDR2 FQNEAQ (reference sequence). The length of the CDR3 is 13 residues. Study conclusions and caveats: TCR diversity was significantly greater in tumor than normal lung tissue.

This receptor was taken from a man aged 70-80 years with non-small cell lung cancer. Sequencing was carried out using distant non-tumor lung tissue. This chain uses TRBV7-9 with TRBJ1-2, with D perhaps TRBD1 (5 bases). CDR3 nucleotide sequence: TGTGCCGGCAGAGGACAAGCTAACTATGGCTACACATTC. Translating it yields CAGRGQANYGYTF.